This section outlines one T cell receptor (beta chain) sequence together with its context. This sample is drawn from a study of early stage breast cancer tumors. CDR1 is SGHVS and CDR2 is FNYEAQ in the germline V gene. V was trimmed by 2 bases and J by 5 bases, leaving 12 bases between them. This CDR3 contains 14 residues. Method: immunoSEQ multiplex PCR; TCRdb's copy keeps in-frame clones and lacks some. The repertoire holds around 40,000 clones, with about 78% as singletons. The TCR originated in a person aged 50 to 59 with breast cancer. The chain employs TRBV7-6 and TRBJ2-5; tentative D call: TRBD1 (6 bases). The material sequenced was blood. The CDR3 spells CASSLTTGLETQYF. DNA for the CDR3: TGTGCCAGCAGCTTAACCACAGGGCTTGAGACCCAGTACTTC.